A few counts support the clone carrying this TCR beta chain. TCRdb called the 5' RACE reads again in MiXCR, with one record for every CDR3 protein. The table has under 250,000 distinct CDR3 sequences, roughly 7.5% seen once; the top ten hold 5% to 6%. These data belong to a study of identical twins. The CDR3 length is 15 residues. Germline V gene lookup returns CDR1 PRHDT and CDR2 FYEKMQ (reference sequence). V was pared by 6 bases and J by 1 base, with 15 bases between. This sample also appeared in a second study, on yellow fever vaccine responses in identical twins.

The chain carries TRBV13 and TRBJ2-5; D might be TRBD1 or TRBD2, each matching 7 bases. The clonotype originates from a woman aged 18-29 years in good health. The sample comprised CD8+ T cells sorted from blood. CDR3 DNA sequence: TGTGCCAGCAGGGGAGCGGGACAGCTCCAAGAGACCCAGTACTTC. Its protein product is CASRGAGQLQETQYF.